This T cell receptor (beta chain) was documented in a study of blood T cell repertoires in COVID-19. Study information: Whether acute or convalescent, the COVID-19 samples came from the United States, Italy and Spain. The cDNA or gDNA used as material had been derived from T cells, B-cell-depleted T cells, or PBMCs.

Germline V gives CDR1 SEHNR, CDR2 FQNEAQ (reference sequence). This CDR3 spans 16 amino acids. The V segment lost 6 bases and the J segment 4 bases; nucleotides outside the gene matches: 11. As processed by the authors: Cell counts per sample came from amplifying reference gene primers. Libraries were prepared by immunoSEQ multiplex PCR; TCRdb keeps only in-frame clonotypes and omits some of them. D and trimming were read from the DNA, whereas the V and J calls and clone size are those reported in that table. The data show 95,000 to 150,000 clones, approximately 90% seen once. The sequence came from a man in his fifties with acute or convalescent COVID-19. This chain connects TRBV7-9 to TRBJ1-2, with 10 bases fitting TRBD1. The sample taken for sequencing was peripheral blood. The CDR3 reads CASSPNRDRGSYGYTF. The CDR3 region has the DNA TGTGCCAGCAGTCCCAACCGGGACAGGGGCTCCTATGGCTACACCTTC.